In its sample, the clone carrying this T cell receptor (beta chain) was seen a few times. The CDR3 loop spans 13 amino acids. Trimming shortened V by 3 bases and J by 2 bases, and 4 bases separated the two germline ends. CDR1 and CDR2 (germline): LGHNT, FRNRAP. This sample was taken from a study of blood T cell repertoires in COVID-19. Whole-study context: From T cells, B-cell-depleted T cells, or PBMCs came the material, which was cDNA or gDNA.

Per the original methods: Amplifying reference gene primers gave estimates of nucleated cell counts. Repertoires were generated with immunoSEQ multiplex PCR, while TCRdb's copy carries only in-frame clones and drops some. V and J calls and clone size come straight from that table; D and trimming were deduced from the DNA. The data show roughly 69,000 clones, under 85% seen once. The sequence derives from a man aged 50-60 years with COVID-19, enrolled during active disease. The specimen was peripheral blood. The chain joins TRBV12-5 to TRBJ2-2; the D is unclear. This chain's CDR3 is CASGFVNTGELFF. The CDR3 DNA follows: TGTGCTAGTGGTTTTGTAAACACCGGGGAGCTGTTTTTT.